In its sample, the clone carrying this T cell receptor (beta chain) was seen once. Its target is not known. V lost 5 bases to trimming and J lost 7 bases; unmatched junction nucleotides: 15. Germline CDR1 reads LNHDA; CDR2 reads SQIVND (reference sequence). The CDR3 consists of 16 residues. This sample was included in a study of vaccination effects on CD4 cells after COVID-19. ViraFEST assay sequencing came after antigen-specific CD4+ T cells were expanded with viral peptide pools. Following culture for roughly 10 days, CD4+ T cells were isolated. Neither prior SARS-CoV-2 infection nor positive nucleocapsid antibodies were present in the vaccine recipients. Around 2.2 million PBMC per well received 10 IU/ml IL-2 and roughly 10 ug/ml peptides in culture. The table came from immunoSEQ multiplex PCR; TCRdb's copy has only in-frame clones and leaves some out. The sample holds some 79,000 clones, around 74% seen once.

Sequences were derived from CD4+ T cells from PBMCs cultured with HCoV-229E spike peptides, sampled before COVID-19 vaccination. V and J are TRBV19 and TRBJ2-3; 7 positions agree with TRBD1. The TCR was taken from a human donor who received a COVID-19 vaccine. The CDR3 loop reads CASSATQGSLSYTQYF. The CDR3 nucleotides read TGTGCCAGTAGTGCCACACAGGGGTCCCTTAGCTATACGCAGTATTTT.